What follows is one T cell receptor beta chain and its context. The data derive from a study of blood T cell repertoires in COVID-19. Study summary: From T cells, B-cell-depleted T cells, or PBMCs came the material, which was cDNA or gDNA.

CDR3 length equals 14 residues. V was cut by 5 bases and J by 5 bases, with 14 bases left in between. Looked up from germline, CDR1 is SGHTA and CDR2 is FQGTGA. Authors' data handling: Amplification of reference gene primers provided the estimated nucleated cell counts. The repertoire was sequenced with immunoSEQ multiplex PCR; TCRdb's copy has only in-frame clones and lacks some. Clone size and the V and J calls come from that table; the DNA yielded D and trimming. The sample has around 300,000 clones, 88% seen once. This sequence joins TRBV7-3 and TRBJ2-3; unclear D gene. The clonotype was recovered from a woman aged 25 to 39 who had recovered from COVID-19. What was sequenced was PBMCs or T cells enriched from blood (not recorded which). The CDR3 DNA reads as TGTGCCAGCAGCACCGGGTCGCTCCGAGATACGCAGTATTTT. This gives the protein CASSTGSLRDTQYF.